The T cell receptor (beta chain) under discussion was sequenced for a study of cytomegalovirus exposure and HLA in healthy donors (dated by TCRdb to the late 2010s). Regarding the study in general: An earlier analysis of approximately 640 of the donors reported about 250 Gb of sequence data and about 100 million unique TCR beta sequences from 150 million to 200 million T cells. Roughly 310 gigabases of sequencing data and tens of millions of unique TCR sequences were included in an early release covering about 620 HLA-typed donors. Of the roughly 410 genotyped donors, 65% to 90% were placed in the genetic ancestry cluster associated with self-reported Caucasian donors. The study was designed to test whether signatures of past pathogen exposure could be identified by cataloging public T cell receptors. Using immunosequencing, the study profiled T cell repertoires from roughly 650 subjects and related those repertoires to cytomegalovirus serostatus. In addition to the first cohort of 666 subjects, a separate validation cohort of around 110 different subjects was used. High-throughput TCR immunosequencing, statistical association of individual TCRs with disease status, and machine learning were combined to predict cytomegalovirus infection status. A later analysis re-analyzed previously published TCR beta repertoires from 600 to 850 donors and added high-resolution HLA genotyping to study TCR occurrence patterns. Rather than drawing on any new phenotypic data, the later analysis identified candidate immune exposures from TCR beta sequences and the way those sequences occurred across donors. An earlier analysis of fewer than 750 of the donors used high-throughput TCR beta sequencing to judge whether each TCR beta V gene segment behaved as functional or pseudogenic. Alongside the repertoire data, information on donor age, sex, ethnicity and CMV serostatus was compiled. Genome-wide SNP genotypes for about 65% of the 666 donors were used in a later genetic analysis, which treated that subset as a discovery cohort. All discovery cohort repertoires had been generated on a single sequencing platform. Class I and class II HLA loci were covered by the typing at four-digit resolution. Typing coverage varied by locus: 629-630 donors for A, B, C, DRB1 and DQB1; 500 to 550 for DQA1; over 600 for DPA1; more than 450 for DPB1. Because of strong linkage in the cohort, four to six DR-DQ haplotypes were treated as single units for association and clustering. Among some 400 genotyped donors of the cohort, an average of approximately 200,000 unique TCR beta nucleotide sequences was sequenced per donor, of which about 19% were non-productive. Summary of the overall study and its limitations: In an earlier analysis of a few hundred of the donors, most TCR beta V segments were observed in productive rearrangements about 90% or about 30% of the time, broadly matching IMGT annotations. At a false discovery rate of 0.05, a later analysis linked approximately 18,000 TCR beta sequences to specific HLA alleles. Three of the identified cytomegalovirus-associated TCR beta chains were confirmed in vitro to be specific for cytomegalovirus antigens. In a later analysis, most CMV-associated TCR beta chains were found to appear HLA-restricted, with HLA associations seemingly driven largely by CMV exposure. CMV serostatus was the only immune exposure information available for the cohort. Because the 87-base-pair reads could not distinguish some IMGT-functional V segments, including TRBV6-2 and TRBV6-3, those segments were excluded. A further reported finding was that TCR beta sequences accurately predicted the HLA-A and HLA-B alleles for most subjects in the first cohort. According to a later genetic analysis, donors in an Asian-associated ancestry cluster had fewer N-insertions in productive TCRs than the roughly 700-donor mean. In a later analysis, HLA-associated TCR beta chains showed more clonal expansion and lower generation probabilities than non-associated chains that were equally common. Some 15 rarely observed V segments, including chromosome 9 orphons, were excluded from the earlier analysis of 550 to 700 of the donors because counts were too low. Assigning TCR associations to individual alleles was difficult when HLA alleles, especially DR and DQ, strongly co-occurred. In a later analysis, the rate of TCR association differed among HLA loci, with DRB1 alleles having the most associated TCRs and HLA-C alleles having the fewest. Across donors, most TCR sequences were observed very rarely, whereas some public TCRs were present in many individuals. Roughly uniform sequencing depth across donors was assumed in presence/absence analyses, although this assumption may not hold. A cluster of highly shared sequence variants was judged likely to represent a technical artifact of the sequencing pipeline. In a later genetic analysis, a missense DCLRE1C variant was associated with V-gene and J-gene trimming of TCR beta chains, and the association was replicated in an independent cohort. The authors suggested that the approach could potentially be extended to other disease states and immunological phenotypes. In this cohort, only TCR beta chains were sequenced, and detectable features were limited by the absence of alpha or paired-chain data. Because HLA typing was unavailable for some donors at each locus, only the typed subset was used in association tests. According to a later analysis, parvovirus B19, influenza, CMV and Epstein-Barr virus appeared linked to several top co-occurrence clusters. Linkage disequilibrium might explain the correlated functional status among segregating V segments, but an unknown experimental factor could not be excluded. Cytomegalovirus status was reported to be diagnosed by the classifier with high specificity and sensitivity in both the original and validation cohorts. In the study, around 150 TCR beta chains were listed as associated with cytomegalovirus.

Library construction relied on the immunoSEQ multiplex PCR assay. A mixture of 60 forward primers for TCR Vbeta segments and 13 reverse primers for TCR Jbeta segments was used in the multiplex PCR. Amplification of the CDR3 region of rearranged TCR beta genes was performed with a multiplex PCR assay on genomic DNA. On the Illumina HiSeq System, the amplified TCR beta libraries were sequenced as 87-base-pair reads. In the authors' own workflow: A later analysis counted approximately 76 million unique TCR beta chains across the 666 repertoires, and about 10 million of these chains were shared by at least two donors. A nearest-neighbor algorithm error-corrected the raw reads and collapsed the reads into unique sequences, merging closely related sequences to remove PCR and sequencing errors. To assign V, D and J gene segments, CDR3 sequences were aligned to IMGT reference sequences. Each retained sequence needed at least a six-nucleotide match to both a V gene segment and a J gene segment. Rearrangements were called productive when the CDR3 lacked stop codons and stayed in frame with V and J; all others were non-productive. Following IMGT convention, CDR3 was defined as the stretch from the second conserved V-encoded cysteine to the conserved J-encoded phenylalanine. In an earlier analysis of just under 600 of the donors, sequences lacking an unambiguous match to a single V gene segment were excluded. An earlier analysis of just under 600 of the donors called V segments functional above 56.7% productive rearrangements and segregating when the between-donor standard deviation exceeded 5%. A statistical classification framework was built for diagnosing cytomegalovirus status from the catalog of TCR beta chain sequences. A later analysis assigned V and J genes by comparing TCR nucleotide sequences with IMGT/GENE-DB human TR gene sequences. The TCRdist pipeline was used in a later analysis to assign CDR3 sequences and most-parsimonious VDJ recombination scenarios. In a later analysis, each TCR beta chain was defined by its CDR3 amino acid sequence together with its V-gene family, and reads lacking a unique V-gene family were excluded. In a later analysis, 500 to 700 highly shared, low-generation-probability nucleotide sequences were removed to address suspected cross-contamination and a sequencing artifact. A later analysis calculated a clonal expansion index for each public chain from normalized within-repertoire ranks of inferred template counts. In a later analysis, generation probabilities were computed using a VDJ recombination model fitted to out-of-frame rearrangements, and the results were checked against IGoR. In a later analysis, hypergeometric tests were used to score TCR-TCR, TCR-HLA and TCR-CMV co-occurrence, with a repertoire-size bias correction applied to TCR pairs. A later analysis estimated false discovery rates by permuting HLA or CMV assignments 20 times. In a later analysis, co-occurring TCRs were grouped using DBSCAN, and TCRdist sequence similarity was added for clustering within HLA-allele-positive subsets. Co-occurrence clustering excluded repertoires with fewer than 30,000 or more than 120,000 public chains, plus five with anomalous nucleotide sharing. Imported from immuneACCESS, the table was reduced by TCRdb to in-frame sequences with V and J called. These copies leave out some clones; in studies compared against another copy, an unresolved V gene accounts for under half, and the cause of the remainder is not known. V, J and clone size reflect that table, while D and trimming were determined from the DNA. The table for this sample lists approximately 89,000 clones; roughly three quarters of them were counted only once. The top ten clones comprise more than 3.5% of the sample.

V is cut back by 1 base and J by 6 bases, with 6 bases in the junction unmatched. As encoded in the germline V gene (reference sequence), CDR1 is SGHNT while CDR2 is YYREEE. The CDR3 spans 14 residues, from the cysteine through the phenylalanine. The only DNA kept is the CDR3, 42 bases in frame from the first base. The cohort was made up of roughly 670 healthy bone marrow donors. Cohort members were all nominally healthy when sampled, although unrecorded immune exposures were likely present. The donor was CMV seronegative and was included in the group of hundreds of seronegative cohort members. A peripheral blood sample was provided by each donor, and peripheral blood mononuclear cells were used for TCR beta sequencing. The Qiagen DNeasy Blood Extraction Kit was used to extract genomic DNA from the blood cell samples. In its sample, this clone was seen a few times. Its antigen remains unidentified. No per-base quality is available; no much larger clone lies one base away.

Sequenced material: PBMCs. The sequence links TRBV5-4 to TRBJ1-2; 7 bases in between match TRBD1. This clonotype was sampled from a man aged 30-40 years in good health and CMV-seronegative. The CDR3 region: CASSLLQGGDGYTF. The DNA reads TGTGCCAGCAGCTTGTTGCAGGGGGGCGATGGCTACACCTTC. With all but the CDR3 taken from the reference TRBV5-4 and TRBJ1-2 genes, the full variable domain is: ETGVTQSPTHLIKTRGQQVTLRCSSQSGHNTVSWYQQALGQGPQFIFQYYREEENGRGNFPPRFSGLQFPNYSSELNVNALELDDSALYLCASSLLQGGDGYTFGSGTRLTVV.